This is a list of T cell receptor beta chains from one sample in a study of shared clonotypes between healthy human individuals. Using immunoSEQ multiplex PCR, the repertoire was profiled, and TCRdb retains in-frame clones only, with some absent. This table has around 2.1 million clones, roughly 91% appearing once. Sequences were obtained from naive CD8+ T cells from PBMCs. The receptors stem from a young man in good health. Some clones in this sample may be carry-over from other donors' samples. Both conserved end residues are part of each CDR3. The D gene is left open where the match is weak. Size is stated for part of the rows, as once, few or many counts, or as a class when the clone is expanded.

.	TRBV9	TRBD2	TRBJ2-3	16	TGTGCCAGCAGCGTGAATAGCGGGAGTTCCCTTTATGGGCAGTATTTT	CASSVNSGSSLYGQYF
.	TRBV6-5	TRBD2	TRBJ2-7	14	TGTGCCAGCAGGAAATTCGGCGGGAGGGACGAGCAGTACTTC	CASRKFGGRDEQYF
.	TRBV5-8	.	TRBJ2-1	15	TGTGCCAGCAGCTTGGTTTATTGGACCACGAATGAGCAGTTCTTC	CASSLVYWTTNEQFF
.	TRBV19	.	TRBJ1-1	13	TGTGCCAGTAGCTTTACAGGGAACACTGAAGCTTTCTTT	CASSFTGNTEAFF
.	TRBV27	TRBD2	TRBJ2-1	17	TGTGCCAGCAGTTTGCTCGAACTAGCGGGAGGTTACGATGAGCAGTTCTTC	CASSLLELAGGYDEQFF
.	TRBV5-6	.	TRBJ1-3	15	TGTGCCAGCAGCTTGTTTGCAGGGGCTGGAAACACCATATATTTT	CASSLFAGAGNTIYF
.	TRBV19	TRBD2	TRBJ2-1	15	TGTGCCAGTACCTCCGCGGGACTAGCGGCTAATGAGCAGTTCTTC	CASTSAGLAANEQFF
.	TRBV29-1	TRBD1	TRBJ1-2	14	TGCAGCGTTGACTTCGGACAGGGTACCTATGGCTACACCTTC	CSVDFGQGTYGYTF
once	TRBV27	TRBD1	TRBJ1-2	14	TGTGCCAGCAGTTTCCGGAGGGGGCTTGGAGGCTACACCTTC	CASSFRRGLGGYTF
.	TRBV23-1	.	TRBJ2-7	17	TGCGCCAGCAGTCAACTTCAGGGCTGGGGCTTTTCCTACGAGCAGTACTTC	CASSQLQGWGFSYEQYF
.	TRBV7-6	.	TRBJ2-2	17	TGTGCCAGCAGCTTAGAATTCGGGCAAGCGAACACCGGGGAGCTGTTTTTT	CASSLEFGQANTGELFF
.	TRBV28	.	TRBJ1-1	13	TGTGCCAGCAGTTTTCCCGGAGACACTGAAGCTTTCTTT	CASSFPGDTEAFF
.	TRBV9	.	TRBJ1-1	15	TGTGCCAGCAGCGTAGCTCTTGGGGGGGCCACTGAAGCTTTCTTT	CASSVALGGATEAFF
.	TRBV19	TRBD2	TRBJ2-7	16	TGTGCCAGTAGTCTCTGGACTAGCGGGAGGCCCTACGAGCAGTACTTC	CASSLWTSGRPYEQYF
.	TRBV7-9	TRBD1	TRBJ1-6	15	TGTGCCAGCAGCTTAGCCAGGGGGATAGGGTCACCCCTCCACTTT	CASSLARGIGSPLHF
.	TRBV27	TRBD2	TRBJ2-7	13	TGTGCCAGCAGAGGACTAGCAGGGTACGAGCAGTACTTC	CASRGLAGYEQYF
few	TRBV5-6	.	TRBJ1-1	12	TGTGCCAGCAGCTTCAGTGGGACTGAAGCTTTCTTT	CASSFSGTEAFF
.	TRBV9	.	TRBJ2-4	16	TGTGCCAGCAGCGTAGATGGGGGCGGACTCATAAACATTCAGTACTTC	CASSVDGGGLINIQYF
.	TRBV4-3	.	TRBJ2-7	15	TGCGCCAGCAGCCAAGATCGCGGGGCCCCCTACGAGCAGTACTTC	CASSQDRGAPYEQYF
.	TRBV7-2	.	TRBJ2-7	14	TGTGCCAGCAGCTCACGGGACTCCCGGTACGAGCAGTACTTC	CASSSRDSRYEQYF
.	TRBV27	.	TRBJ2-7	13	TGTGCCAGCAGCGCCCTCATCCCCTACGAGCAGTACTTC	CASSALIPYEQYF
.	TRBV7-9	.	TRBJ2-3	15	TGTGCCAGCAGCTCCCTCGGGACCCCTCAAGATACGCAGTATTTT	CASSSLGTPQDTQYF
.	TRBV9	.	TRBJ2-7	13	TGTGCCAGCAGCCAATGGGGGGCGGGCGAGCAGTACTTC	CASSQWGAGEQYF
.	TRBV4-1	.	TRBJ1-2	16	TGCGCCAGCAGCCAAGATCCGAGAGGGTTCGGGTATGGCTACACCTTC	CASSQDPRGFGYGYTF
.	TRBV19	TRBD2	TRBJ2-3	15	TGTGCCAGTAGTGTGACTAGCGGGAGGTTATATACGCAGTATTTT	CASSVTSGRLYTQYF
.	TRBV4-3	TRBD2	TRBJ2-5	15	TGCGCCAGCAGCCCGGGACTAGCGGGAGTAGAGACCCAGTACTTC	CASSPGLAGVETQYF
.	TRBV28	.	TRBJ2-1	13	TGTGCCAGCAGCCCCGGGGAGAGGAATGAGCAGTTCTTC	CASSPGERNEQFF
.	TRBV4-3	.	TRBJ2-1	15	TGCGCCAGCAGCCCCCAAGTGGTGAAGGCCAGTGAGCAGTTCTTC	CASSPQVVKASEQFF
.	TRBV6-6	.	TRBJ2-2	15	TGTGCCAGCAGGCCCAGGGGGGCGAACACCGGGGAGCTGTTTTTT	CASRPRGANTGELFF
.	TRBV4-3	.	TRBJ1-1	17	TGCGCCAGCAGCCAAGATCGGGCGGGCAGAATGAACACTGAAGCTTTCTTT	CASSQDRAGRMNTEAFF
.	TRBV28	.	TRBJ2-7	14	TGTGCCAGCAGTTCCCGCTTGACGGGCCACGAGCAGTACTTC	CASSSRLTGHEQYF
.	TRBV12-5	.	TRBJ2-7	16	TGTGCTAGTGGTTTGAGAGCGGCAGGGGCTCCATCAGAGCAGTACTTC	CASGLRAAGAPSEQYF
.	TRBV7-6	.	TRBJ2-1	16	TGTGCCAGCAGCTTAGGGGCGGGCGCGGCCCGAAATGAGCAGTTCTTC	CASSLGAGAARNEQFF
.	TRBV10-2	TRBD1	TRBJ2-7	15	TGCGCCAGCAGGCACCCGGGACAGGGGGCATACGAGCAGTACTTC	CASRHPGQGAYEQYF
.	TRBV6-5	TRBD1	TRBJ2-4	15	TGTGCCAGCAGTACGATGACAGGGTTGGGAAACATTCAGTACTTC	CASSTMTGLGNIQYF
.	TRBV2	TRBD1	TRBJ2-2	15	TGTGCCAGCAGGGACAGGGGACTTAACACCGGGGAGCTGTTTTTT	CASRDRGLNTGELFF
.	TRBV6-4	TRBD1	TRBJ2-1	19	TGTGCCAGCAGTGACTCCTTTTCGCGGCTAGGGACAGGGGGGAATGAGCAGTTCTTC	CASSDSFSRLGTGGNEQFF
.	TRBV27	TRBD1	TRBJ2-7	13	TGTGCCAGCAGTAAGACAGGGTCCTACGAGCAGTACTTC	CASSKTGSYEQYF
.	TRBV7-6	.	TRBJ2-2	15	TGTGCCAGCATCCCAGGGCTAGCGCCTACCGGGGAGCTGTTTTTT	CASIPGLAPTGELFF
.	TRBV7-9	.	TRBJ1-2	14	TGTGCCAGCAGCTTAGAAGTCTCGGCTAATGGCTACACCTTC	CASSLEVSANGYTF
.	TRBV2	.	TRBJ2-1	13	TGTGCCAGCAGTGGAAAGTCCTACAATGAGCAGTTCTTC	CASSGKSYNEQFF
once	TRBV6-1	.	TRBJ2-2	13	TGTGCCAGCAGTGAATTGGAGGGCCGGGAGCTGTTTTTT	CASSELEGRELFF
.	TRBV18	.	TRBJ1-5	16	TGTGCCAGCTCACCGGGTATTCAGGGAAGAGGGCAGCCCCAGCATTTT	CASSPGIQGRGQPQHF
.	TRBV7-7	.	TRBJ2-7	13	TGTGCCAGCAGCGAGCGGCAGGGATTCGAGCAGTACTTC	CASSERQGFEQYF
.	TRBV19	TRBD1	TRBJ1-5	16	TGTGCCAGTAGGAAGGTCAGGACAGGGTGGGGACAGCCCCAGCATTTT	CASRKVRTGWGQPQHF
.	TRBV28	.	TRBJ1-3	14	TGTGCCAGCAGTTTATACCACTCTGGAAACACCATATATTTT	CASSLYHSGNTIYF
.	TRBV10-2	TRBD2	TRBJ2-1	15	TGCGCCAGCAGTGGCGGACTAGCGGATTACAATGAGCAGTTCTTC	CASSGGLADYNEQFF
.	TRBV19	.	TRBJ2-2	14	TGTGCCAGTAGTATATTTATGGGGATGGGGGAGCTGTTTTTT	CASSIFMGMGELFF